The sequence of this T cell receptor (beta chain) was determined in a study of blood T cell repertoires in COVID-19. Study in general: The United States, Italy and Spain supplied acute and convalescent COVID-19 samples. In each case, the material was cDNA or gDNA derived from T cells, B-cell-depleted T cells, or PBMCs.

In the original workflow: Counts of nucleated cells, estimated from reference gene primer amplification, were obtained. TCRdb keeps only in-frame clones here, not all; method: immunoSEQ multiplex PCR. The D gene and trimming were derived from the DNA, and the V and J assignments and clone size from that table. The profile shows tens of thousands of clones, approximately 86% of them singletons. CDR3 length equals 15 residues. The V end lost 1 base, the J end lost 4 bases, and 13 bases lay between the germline ends. Germline V gene data show CDR1 as SGHVS and CDR2 as FNYEAQ. The TCR sequence derives from a man aged 50 to 59 with acute or convalescent COVID-19. The chain is built from TRBV7-6 and TRBJ2-5, with D possibly being TRBD1 (5 bases). Material: peripheral blood. In nucleotides, the CDR3 is TGTGCCAGCAGCTTAGTAGTTGGGGCAGGAGAGACCCAGTACTTC. Its translation is CASSLVVGAGETQYF.